This T cell receptor (beta chain) was captured by sequencing in a study of shared clonotypes between healthy human individuals. General study findings and limits: Clonotype sharing across a few donors was observed for around 5% of naive CD4 clonotypes.

As to this clone: As yet, its antigen is unknown.

The method was immunoSEQ multiplex PCR; TCRdb's version includes in-frame clones alone and lacks a portion of them. Here the sample spans 2,100,000 or so clones, approximately 94% being singletons. Germline-derived CDR1 and CDR2 are MGHRA and YSYEKL. V was trimmed by 0 bases and J by 0 bases, leaving 9 bases between them. This CDR3 has 16 residues. V gene TRBV4-1 combines with J gene TRBJ1-3; no clear D gene. The sequence derives from a man between 18 and 29 years old in good health. The sequencing sample was made of naive CD4+ T cells sorted from blood. As for subset: CD45RA+ positively selected. CDR3 sequence (DNA): TGCGCCAGCAGCCAAGATCACGGGCCCTCTGGAAACACCATATATTTT. Amino acid sequence: CASSQDHGPSGNTIYF.